This T cell receptor beta chain was found in a study of blood T cell repertoires in COVID-19. The CDR3 loop spans 14 amino acids. The ends lost 6 bases at V and 4 bases at J; junction bases unmatched: 9. The germline V gene encodes CDR1 GTSNPN and CDR2 SVGIG (reference sequence). Data came from immunoSEQ multiplex PCR; TCRdb stores just in-frame clones and leaves some out. The sample includes about 50,000 clones, approximately 84% of them seen just once. Specimen: peripheral blood. This clonotype was sampled from an elderly woman with COVID-19, enrolled during active disease. The V and J genes are TRBV30 and TRBJ1-2, with 9 nucleotides matching TRBD1. DNA for the CDR3: TGTGCCTGCGGGGGGGGACAGGGATCCTATGGCTACACCTTC. Residues: CACGGGQGSYGYTF.